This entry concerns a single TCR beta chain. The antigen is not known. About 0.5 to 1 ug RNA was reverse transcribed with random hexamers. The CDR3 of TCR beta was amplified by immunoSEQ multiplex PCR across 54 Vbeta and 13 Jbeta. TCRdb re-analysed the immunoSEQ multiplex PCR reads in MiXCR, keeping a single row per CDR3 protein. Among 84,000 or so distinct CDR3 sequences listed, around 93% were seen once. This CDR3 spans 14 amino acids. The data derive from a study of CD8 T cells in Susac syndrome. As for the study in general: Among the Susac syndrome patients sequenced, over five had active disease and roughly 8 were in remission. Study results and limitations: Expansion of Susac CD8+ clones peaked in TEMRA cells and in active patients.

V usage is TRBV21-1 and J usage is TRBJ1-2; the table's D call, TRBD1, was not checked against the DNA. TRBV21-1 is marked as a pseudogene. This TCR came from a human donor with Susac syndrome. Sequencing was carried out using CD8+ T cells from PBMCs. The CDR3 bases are TGTGCCAGCAGCGTACCGGGACAGGGGCAGGGCTACACCTTC. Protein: CASSVPGQGQGYTF.